The clone carrying this TCR beta chain was seen more than once but under ten times. Its antigen is unidentified. These data come from a study of cytomegalovirus exposure and HLA in healthy donors. Broader study findings: Researchers reported in a later analysis that common viral pathogens appeared linked to several top clusters. Previous analysis showed most TCR beta V segments were productive about 90% or about 30% of the time. Later work showed greater clonal expansion in HLA-associated TCR beta chains than in equally common others.

The CDR3 has 15 residues. CDR1 and CDR2 from the germline V gene are MNHEY and SMNVEV (reference sequence). The V gene lost 2 bases and the J gene lost 1 base, with 9 bases spanning the gap. PCR amplification relied on 60 Vbeta primers (plus 13 Jbeta primers). The data were produced by immunoSEQ multiplex PCR, yet TCRdb's version contains in-frame clones alone and is incomplete. The table shows 130,000 or so clones, with 80% to 85% occurring only once. The chain uses TRBV27 and TRBJ1-3; D remains ambiguous. This clonotype was sampled from a woman in her thirties or forties in good health and CMV-seronegative. What was sequenced was PBMCs. CDR3 loop: CASSLREGSGNTIYF. Written as DNA, the CDR3 is TGTGCCAGCAGTTTAAGGGAGGGATCTGGAAACACCATATATTTT.